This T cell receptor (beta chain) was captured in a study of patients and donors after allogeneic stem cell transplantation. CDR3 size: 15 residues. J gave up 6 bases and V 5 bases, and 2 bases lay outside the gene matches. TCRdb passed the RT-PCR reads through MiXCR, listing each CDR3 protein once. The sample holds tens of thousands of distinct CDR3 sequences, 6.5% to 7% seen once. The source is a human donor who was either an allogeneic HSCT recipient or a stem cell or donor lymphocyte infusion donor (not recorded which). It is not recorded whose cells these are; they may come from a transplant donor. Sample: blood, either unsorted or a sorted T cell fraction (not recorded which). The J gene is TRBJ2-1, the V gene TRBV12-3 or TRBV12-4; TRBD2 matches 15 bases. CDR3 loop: CASSTGLAGGNEQFF. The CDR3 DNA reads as TGTGCCAGCAGTACGGGACTAGCGGGAGGCAATGAGCAGTTCTTC.